The present TCR beta chain was sequenced within a study of blood T cell repertoires in COVID-19. This clone came up once. Participants came from roughly 24 US areas, aged about 18 to 89 years. Cohorts were based on clinical histories the participants reported. Two negative PCRs, clearance, or symptom resolution characterized the recovered Cohort 3 donors. Germline assignment: CDR1 KGHSH and CDR2 LQKENI. Trimming cost V 3 bases and J 1 base; bases outside gene matches: 2. The CDR3 totals 15 residues. Original handling: How many nucleated cells were present was estimated from reference gene primer amplification. Here immunoSEQ multiplex PCR was the method, and the copy in TCRdb shows in-frame clones only, minus some. V, J and clone size derive from that table, while D and trimming were established from the DNA sequence. This sample has over 200,000 clones, with approximately 80% found just once.

The receptor comes from a man between 60 and 75 years old who had recovered from COVID-19. Material: PBMCs or T cells enriched from blood (not recorded which). This chain uses TRBV18 with TRBJ1-3; the match to TRBD1 covers 8 bases. The CDR3 DNA follows: TGTGCCAGCTCACCGCAGGGGGCTTCTGGAAACACCATATATTTT. Amino acids: CASSPQGASGNTIYF.